These T cell receptor beta chains were read from a single sample in a study of blood T cell repertoires in COVID-19. This table comes from immunoSEQ multiplex PCR, and its TCRdb copy is limited to in-frame clones, with some not included. The table records roughly 82,000 clones, 90% of them present only once. Source material: peripheral blood. These receptor sequences come from a woman in her fifties or sixties in a cohort sampled during active COVID-19. CDR3s include the opening cysteine and the closing phenylalanine or tryptophan. A D gene is named only where the DNA matches it firmly. Clone size appears in some rows only: once, few, many, or a class for an expanded clone.

>TRBV25-1|-|TRBJ2-2|-
TGTGCCACCCAGCCCTCAAGGGGGTTCACCGGGGAGCTGTTTTTT
CATQPSRGFTGELFF
>TRBV19|-|TRBJ2-7|-
TGTGCCAGTAGTCCTCAGGGTATACTCTCCTACGAGCAGTACTTC
CASSPQGILSYEQYF
>TRBV6-4|TRBD2|TRBJ2-3|-
TGTGCCAGCGGCCCGTGGCGGGAGGGCCCCGATACGCAGTATTTT
CASGPWREGPDTQYF
>TRBV10-3|TRBD1|TRBJ2-7|-
TGTGCCATCAGTGAACCGGGACAGAGCTCCTACGAGCAGTACTTC
CAISEPGQSSYEQYF
>TRBV25-1|-|TRBJ1-6|-
TGTGCCTCCGGGAGGGGTAATTCACCCCTCCACTTT
CASGRGNSPLHF
>TRBV5-1|-|TRBJ2-2|-
TGCGCCAGCAGAGTTCCGGGGAGTACCGGGGAGCTGTTTTTT
CASRVPGSTGELFF
>TRBV19|-|TRBJ1-1|once
TGTGCCAGTAGGATGGGGGGTCGGGGGAACACTGAAGCTTTCTTT
CASRMGGRGNTEAFF
>TRBV11-2|TRBD2|TRBJ2-7|-
TGTGCCAGCAGCTTCCCCTTCCCAGGGACTAGCGTCCCCTACGAGCAGTACTTC
CASSFPFPGTSVPYEQYF
>TRBV2|-|TRBJ1-5|-
TGTGCCAGCAGTGCACAGGGAAGCTACCAGCCCCAGCATTTT
CASSAQGSYQPQHF
>TRBV7-8|-|TRBJ1-1|once
TGTGCCAGCAGGAGGTATCCGACAGAGAACACTGAAGCTTTCTTT
CASRRYPTENTEAFF
>TRBV7-9|-|TRBJ2-7|-
TGTGCCAGCAGCTTCTCAAGAGGCGAGCAGTACTTC
CASSFSRGEQYF
>TRBV6-1|-|TRBJ2-6|-
TGTGCCAGCAGTGAACGACGGCAGGGTTTTGGGGCCAACGTCCTGACTTTC
CASSERRQGFGANVLTF
>TRBV28|-|TRBJ1-5|-
TGTGCCAGCAGTTTAACTCCTCTTCGGAGTCAGCCCCAGCATTTT
CASSLTPLRSQPQHF
>TRBV5-1|-|TRBJ2-5|-
TGCGCCAGCAGCCCAGGGACTTGGGAGACCCAGTACTTC
CASSPGTWETQYF
>TRBV9|-|TRBJ2-1|-
TGTGCCAGCAGCGTAGTAGCGGAGAGCTCCTACAATGAGCAGTTCTTC
CASSVVAESSYNEQFF
>TRBV16|-|TRBJ2-7|once
TGTGCCAGCAGCCAATCGTGGGGGGTATCCATCCACGAGCAGTACTTC
CASSQSWGVSIHEQYF
>TRBV3-1/TRBV3-2|-|TRBJ2-2|-
TGTGCCAGCAGCCGAGGGGGGGAGTGGACCGGGGAGCTGTTTTTT
CASSRGGEWTGELFF
>TRBV7-2|-|TRBJ1-3|-
TGTGCCAGCAGCCCGGAGGCCGGACGTTACTCTGGAAACACCATATATTTT
CASSPEAGRYSGNTIYF
>TRBV28|-|TRBJ2-3|-
TGTGCCAGCACTCCCGGAGCTACGGCACCCACAGATACGCAGTATTTT
CASTPGATAPTDTQYF